These T cell receptor beta chains were read from a single sample in a study of blood T cells in healthy people across ages. A single record per CDR3 protein comes from TCRdb applying MiXCR to the 5' RACE reads. The sample has 550,000 to 600,000 distinct CDR3 sequences, 25% to 30% seen once. The sequenced sample was blood. The receptors here all came from a woman between 65 and 79 years old in good health. The conserved cysteine and the conserved F or W are not part of the CDR3 here.

12 TRBV20-1 SASDTSGYNEQF
17 TRBV10-3 AITSVGEGGARSYNEQF
13 TRBV4-3 ASSQFLQTQETQY
13 TRBV12-3/TRBV12-4 ASSKGQINLDTQY
12 TRBV20-1 SALIRTGRKTQY
11 TRBV19 ASSRAVQETQY
19 TRBV21-1 ASSKEAWGPIGGKTGYGYT
13 TRBV27 ASSLKGQAVNEQF
14 TRBV6-2/TRBV6-3 ASSKLRAQQRYGYT
13 TRBV18 ASSPPSSPGGIQY
11 TRBV7-9 ASSPRGPDTQY
9 TRBV20-1 SATLGDTQY